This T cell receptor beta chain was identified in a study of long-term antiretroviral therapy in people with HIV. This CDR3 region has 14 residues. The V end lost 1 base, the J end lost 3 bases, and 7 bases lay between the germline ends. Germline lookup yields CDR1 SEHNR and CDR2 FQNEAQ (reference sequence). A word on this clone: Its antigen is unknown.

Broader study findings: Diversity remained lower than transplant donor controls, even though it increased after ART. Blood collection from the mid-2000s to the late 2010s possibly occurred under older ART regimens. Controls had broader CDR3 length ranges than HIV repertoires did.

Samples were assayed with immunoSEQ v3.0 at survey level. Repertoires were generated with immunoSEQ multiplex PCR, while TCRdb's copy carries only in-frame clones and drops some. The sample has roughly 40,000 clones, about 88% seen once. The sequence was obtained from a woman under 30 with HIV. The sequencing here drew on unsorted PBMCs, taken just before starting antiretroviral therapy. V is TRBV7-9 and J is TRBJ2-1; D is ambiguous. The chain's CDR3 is CASSLGIVYNEQFF. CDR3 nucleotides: TGTGCCAGCAGCTTAGGAATCGTCTACAATGAGCAGTTCTTC.